This record concerns one TCR beta chain sequence. What it binds is unknown. Here immunoSEQ multiplex PCR was the method, and the copy in TCRdb shows in-frame clones only, minus some. The table lists tens of thousands of clones, about 90% of them singletons, with more than 1.5% in the top ten. This sample is drawn from a study of OX40 agonist ivuxolimab in advanced cancers. About the study: Across the patients, intravenous ivuxolimab was delivered every 2 weeks at 0.01 to 10 mg/kg. Whole-study results and caveats: Relative to CD4+, CD8+ T cells held more expanded clones on average.

Germline CDR1 SGHRS, CDR2 YFSETQ. V was pared by 4 bases and J by 2 bases, with 10 bases of the junction left unmatched. This CDR3 is built from 16 residues. The sample consisted of CD4+ or CD8+ T cells sorted from blood, taken in a trial of the OX40 agonist ivuxolimab. The receptor was isolated from an adult with an advanced solid tumor such as melanoma, head and neck, liver or kidney cancer. The chain combines TRBV5-1 with TRBJ2-7, with 9 bases matching TRBD2. This CDR3 is CASSPEPGLATYEQYF. CDR3 nucleotides: TGCGCCAGCAGCCCGGAACCGGGACTAGCCACCTACGAGCAGTACTTC.